The 14 T cell receptor beta chains below were found in one sample sequenced in a study of chemoradiotherapy in HPV16-positive cancers. Sequenced by immunoSEQ multiplex PCR; TCRdb stores in-frame clones only, minus some. The sample yields some 11,000 clones, about 78% seen once. Sampling was performed from a patient who underwent chemoradiotherapy. The receptors here all came from a human donor with HPV-associated anogenital cancer.

V usage is TRBV7-2 and J usage is TRBJ1-1; no firm D call. The V end lost 5 bases, the J end lost 4 bases, and 11 bases lay between the germline ends. The V gene's germline CDR1 is SGHTA and CDR2 FQGNSA. The CDR3 extends over 13 amino acids. The CDR3 bases are TGTGCCAGCAGCCCAGGCCGAGTCACTGAAGCTTTCTTT. As protein: CASSPGRVTEAFF.

The gene calls are TRBV6-4 and TRBJ2-5; 15 positions agree with TRBD2. Germline CDR1 is MRHNA and CDR2 is SNTAGT. CDR3 length equals 16 residues. J lost 4 bases, V lost 9 bases, and 9 bases had no gene match. The CDR3 coding sequence is TGTGCCAGGGGGCGGACTAGCGGGAGGGCGGGAGAGACCCAGTACTTC. Amino acid sequence: CARGRTSGRAGETQYF.

A remark on this clone: Sequence at one end of the junction differs from germline and may be a read error. The genes are TRBV7-7 and TRBJ2-2, with 8 bases matching TRBD2. This CDR3 is built from 16 residues. Germline V lookup: CDR1 SSHAT, CDR2 FNYEAQ (reference sequence). CDR3 in DNA: TGTGCTAGCAGCCCCCTAGCGGGCGATTTCACCGGGGAGCTGTTTTTT. Residues: CASSPLAGDFTGELFF.

The chain is built from TRBV7-3 and TRBJ2-1, with 12 bases lining up with TRBD2. V trimming: 5 bases; J trimming: 8 bases; junction bases outside the gene matches: 10. Germline CDR1 and CDR2: SGHTA and FQGTGA. There are 16 residues in the CDR3. CDR3 protein: CASSLDATSGRHEQFF. CDR3 in DNA: TGTGCCAGCAGCCTCGACGCGACTAGCGGGAGACATGAGCAGTTCTTC. Based on the CDR3 plus reference TRBV7-3 and TRBJ2-1, the full variable domain is GAGVSQTPSNKVTEKGKYVELRCDPISGHTALYWYRQSLGQGPEFLIYFQGTGAADDSGLPNDRFFAVRPEGSVSTLKIQRTERGDSAVYLCASSLDATSGRHEQFFGPGTRLTVL.

The chain joins TRBV2 to TRBJ2-3, with 7 bases fitting TRBD1. The CDR3 covers 16 residues. After removal of 6 bases from V and 2 bases from J, the junction contained 11 bases not matched to a gene. CDR1 and CDR2 (germline): SNHLY, FYNNEI. The CDR3 coding sequence is TGTGCCAGCAGCGGCTTGATAGGACAGGTCACAGATACGCAGTATTTT. This codes for CASSGLIGQVTDTQYF.

This clone was found a few times. This chain connects TRBV6-4 to TRBJ2-2; the match to TRBD2 covers 7 bases. Germline loops: CDR1 MRHNA, CDR2 SNTAGT. V lost 0 bases, J lost 3 bases, and 4 bases stayed unmatched. The CDR3 has 16 residues. For the CDR3, the DNA is TGTGCCAGCAGTGACTCGGCTGGGGGGGACACCGGGGAGCTGTTTTTT. It is translated as CASSDSAGGDTGELFF.

This chain links TRBV5-1 with TRBJ1-3; D is ambiguous. The germline gives CDR1 SGHRS, CDR2 YFSETQ. The germline V and J ends were trimmed by 4 bases and 0 bases, with 20 bases remaining between them. The length of the CDR3 is 18 residues. The CDR3 is CASSSRETSQASGNTIYF. The CDR3 DNA sequence: TGCGCCAGCAGCAGCCGGGAAACCTCGCAGGCCTCTGGAAACACCATATATTTT. The complete variable domain, with remaining parts taken from reference TRBV5-1 and TRBJ1-3, reads KAGVTQTPRYLIKTRGQQVTLSCSPISGHRSVSWYQQTPGQGLQFLFEYFSETQRNKGNFPGRFSGRQFSNSRSEMNVSTLELGDSALYLCASSSRETSQASGNTIYFGEGSWLTVV.

This clone is a singleton in its sample. The V call is TRBV5-4, the J call TRBJ1-1; the D gene is possibly TRBD1 (6 bases). Germline lookup yields CDR1 SGHNT and CDR2 YYREEE (reference sequence). Trimming removed 3 bases at V and 1 base at J, with 16 bases between. CDR3 length equals 16 residues. The DNA for the CDR3 is TGTGCCAGCAGCTCTCGTGTAGGGGGGTGGAACACTGAAGCTTTCTTT. As protein: CASSSRVGGWNTEAFF.

The J gene is TRBJ1-2, the V gene TRBV6-1; D unclear. Looked up from germline, CDR1 is MNHNS and CDR2 is SASEGT. V was clipped by 6 bases and J by 5 bases, with 10 bases between them. The CDR3 has 12 amino acids. The CDR3 loop is CASSLVAYGYTF. The DNA for the CDR3 is TGTGCCAGCAGCCTTGTCGCATATGGCTACACCTTC.

CDR3 in DNA: TGTGCCAGCAGTTACTCTTCGGGGGTGAACACTGAAGCTTTCTTT. Translation: CASSYSSGVNTEAFF. The V gene is TRBV6-5, the J gene TRBJ1-1; D is possibly TRBD1 (5 bases). Germline V gene sequence: CDR1 MNHEY, CDR2 SVGAGI. With 0 bases removed from V and 0 bases from J, the gap between germline ends came to 8 bases. The CDR3 loop spans 15 amino acids.

The rearrangement uses TRBV15 and TRBJ1-5; 7 nucleotides align to TRBD1. Germline lookup yields CDR1 LNHNV and CDR2 YYDKDF (reference sequence). The trim removed 2 bases at V and 6 bases at J, leaving 10 bases unmatched. This CDR3 spans 16 amino acids. In DNA form, the CDR3 reads TGTGCCACCAGCAGATCCTTAGACAGGGTGGCTCAGCCCCAGCATTTT. It specifies CATSRSLDRVAQPQHF.

The V gene is TRBV7-2, the J gene TRBJ2-1, with 13 bases identical to TRBD2. V lost 5 bases, J lost 9 bases, and 7 bases stayed unmatched. The CDR3 extends over 15 amino acids. In germline, CDR1 is SGHTA, CDR2 FQGNSA. The CDR3 is CASSRTSGRVIEQFF. The CDR3 DNA follows: TGTGCCAGCAGCCGTACTAGCGGGAGGGTTATTGAGCAGTTCTTC.

The chain couples TRBV28 to TRBJ1-1; TRBD1 aligns across 8 bases. Losses at the gene ends were 6 bases for V and 0 bases for J; bases not matched to a gene: 12. Germline lookup yields CDR1 MDHEN and CDR2 SYDVKM. The CDR3 length is 17 residues. The CDR3 sequence: CASSPPLGTGLNTEAFF. The DNA for the CDR3 is TGTGCCAGCAGCCCTCCGCTAGGGACAGGATTGAACACTGAAGCTTTCTTT.

This clone was seen more than once but under ten times. This rearrangement joins TRBV30 to TRBJ2-6; D is ambiguous. The V end lost 1 base, the J end lost 0 bases, and 7 bases lay between the germline ends. Germline V lookup: CDR1 GTSNPN, CDR2 SVGIG (reference sequence). The CDR3 runs to 15 residues. The CDR3 nucleotides read TGTGCCTGGAGTGCACTAAGCTCTGGGGCCAACGTCCTGACTTTC. Translating it yields CAWSALSSGANVLTF. Full variable domain (remainder filled in from reference TRBV30 and TRBJ2-6): SQTIHQWPATLVQPVGSPLSLECTVEGTSNPNLYWYRQAAGRGLQLLFYSVGIGQISSEVPQNLSASRPQDRQFILSSKKLLLSDSGFYLCAWSALSSGANVLTFGAGSRLTVL.